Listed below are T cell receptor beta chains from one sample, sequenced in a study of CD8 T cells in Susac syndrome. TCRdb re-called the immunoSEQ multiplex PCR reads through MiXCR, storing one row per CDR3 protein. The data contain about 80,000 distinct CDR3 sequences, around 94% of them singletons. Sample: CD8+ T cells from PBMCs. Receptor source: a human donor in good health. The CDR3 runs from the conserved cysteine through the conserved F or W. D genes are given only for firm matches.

CDR3: CASSPRDRAYGNTIYF
J: TRBJ1-3
V: TRBV18
D: TRBD1

CDR3: CASSLQGQRETQYF
J: TRBJ2-5
V: TRBV7-9
D: TRBD1

CDR3: CSASRGPYYGYTF
J: TRBJ1-2
V: TRBV20-1
D: NA

CDR3: CASSIHGQVGSYEQYF
J: TRBJ2-7
V: TRBV7-9
D: TRBD1

CDR3: CSASSDHRDSPLHF
J: TRBJ1-6
V: TRBV20-1
D: NA

CDR3: CASSLGGGRYGYTF
J: TRBJ1-2
V: TRBV27
D: NA

CDR3: CASSFGLADGELFF
J: TRBJ2-2
V: TRBV7-9
D: NA

CDR3: CSALIPGLGQPQHF
J: TRBJ1-5
V: TRBV29-1
D: NA

CDR3: CASSLRQATNEKLFF
J: TRBJ1-4
V: TRBV6-5
D: NA

CDR3: CASSLVSGVGEQYF
J: TRBJ2-7
V: TRBV27
D: NA

CDR3: CASSGGTGGSGELFF
J: TRBJ2-2
V: TRBV5-1
D: TRBD1

CDR3: CASSFPGNEQFF
J: TRBJ2-1
V: TRBV27
D: NA

CDR3: CASSLPPVMIDGYTF
J: TRBJ1-2
V: TRBV7-9
D: NA

CDR3: CSVIIRDVNQPQHF
J: TRBJ1-5
V: TRBV29-1
D: NA

CDR3: CASSLLNQPQHF
J: TRBJ1-5
V: TRBV5-6
D: NA

CDR3: CASSHLDLAQNIQYF
J: TRBJ2-4
V: TRBV4-1
D: NA